The 7 T cell receptor beta chains reported below all come from one sample, sequenced in a study of blood T cell repertoires in COVID-19. Here immunoSEQ multiplex PCR was the method, and the copy in TCRdb shows in-frame clones only, minus some. Here the sample spans approximately 180,000 clones, around 82% being singletons. The sequencing sample was made of PBMCs or T cells enriched from blood (not recorded which). Receptors originate from a woman aged 50 to 65 with acute COVID-19.

The chain carries TRBV5-6 and TRBJ2-7, with a tentative D call TRBD1 (7 bases). Trimming left V 0 bases short and J 5 bases short, with 15 bases between. The CDR3 spans 15 residues. Germline V lookup: CDR1 SGHDT, CDR2 YYEEEE. The CDR3 DNA sequence: TGTGCCAGCAGCTTGGCCGCGGCAGGGGGGCACGAGCAGTACGTC. This translates into CASSLAAAGGHEQYV.

The chain recombines TRBV19 with TRBJ1-4; 7 bases agree with TRBD1. Germline values: CDR1 LNHDA, CDR2 SQIVND (reference sequence). Trimming removed 8 bases from V and 5 bases from J; junction bases left unmatched: 5. The CDR3 covers 13 residues. CDR3 amino acids: CASSDRMNEKLFF. The CDR3 DNA reads as TGTGCCAGTTCGGACAGGATGAATGAAAAACTGTTTTTT.

In the case of this clone: This same CDR3 is encoded by further DNA sequences in the sample. V usage is TRBV9 and J usage is TRBJ1-6, with TRBD1 identical over 7 bases. The CDR3 length is 16 residues. The V and J ends lost 3 bases and 6 bases, in that order; junction bases with no gene match: 9. Germline loops: CDR1 SGDLS, CDR2 YYNGEE. The CDR3 region has the DNA TGTGCCAGCAGCGCCACCACCGGGACAGCTAATTCACCCCTCCACTTT. Translated, it gives CASSATTGTANSPLHF.

The chain joins TRBV6-5 to TRBJ2-7; D is unresolved. Trimming took off 7 bases at V and 0 bases at J, with 13 bases between the two ends. The CDR3 length is 14 residues. Germline loops: CDR1 MNHEY, CDR2 SVGAGI. The CDR3 nucleotides read TGTGCCAGCAAAGAGGCCTCGAGCTCCTACGAGCAGTACGTC. Its translation: CASKEASSSYEQYV.

J is TRBJ1-6 and V is TRBV5-5, with D perhaps TRBD1 (5 bases). The CDR3 covers 14 residues. Germline V gives CDR1 SGHKS, CDR2 YYEKEE (reference sequence). Trimming left V 6 bases short and J 9 bases short, with 16 bases between. In DNA, the CDR3 is TGTGCCAGCAAAGCCCAGGGATTAGCTTCACCCCTCCACTTT. It yields the protein CASKAQGLASPLHF.

The chain uses TRBV19 and TRBJ2-5, with D unclear. V shed 3 bases and J shed 2 bases, with 7 bases lying between them. The germline CDR1 and CDR2 sequences are LNHDA and SQIVND (reference sequence). This CDR3 comprises 13 residues. CDR3 sequence: CASSITSQETQYF. CDR3 coding DNA: TGTGCCAGTAGTATCACAAGTCAAGAGACCCAGTACTTC.

This chain links TRBV7-9 with TRBJ1-4; TRBD1 might be the D (5 bases). CDR1 and CDR2 from the germline V gene are SEHNR and FQNEAQ (reference sequence). The CDR3 is made up of 15 amino acids. V lost 4 bases and J 1 base, leaving 10 bases between the germline ends. CDR3 sequence: CASSWGGETNEKLFF. CDR3 bases: TGTGCCAGCAGCTGGGGCGGGGAAACTAATGAAAAACTGTTTTTT.